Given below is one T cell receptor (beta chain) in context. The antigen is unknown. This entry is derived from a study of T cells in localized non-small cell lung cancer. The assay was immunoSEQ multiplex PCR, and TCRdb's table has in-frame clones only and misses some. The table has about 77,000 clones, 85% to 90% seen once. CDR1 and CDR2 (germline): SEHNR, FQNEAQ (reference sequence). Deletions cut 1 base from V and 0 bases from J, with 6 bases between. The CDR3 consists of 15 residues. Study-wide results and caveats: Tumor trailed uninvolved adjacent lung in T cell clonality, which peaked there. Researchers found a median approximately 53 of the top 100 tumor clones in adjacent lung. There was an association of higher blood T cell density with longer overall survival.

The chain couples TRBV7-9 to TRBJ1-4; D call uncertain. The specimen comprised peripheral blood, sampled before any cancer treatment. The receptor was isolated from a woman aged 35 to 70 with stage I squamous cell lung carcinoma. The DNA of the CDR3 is TGTGCCAGCAGCTTAGGGACGGCAACTAATGAAAAACTGTTTTTT. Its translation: CASSLGTATNEKLFF.